Following are 32 T cell receptor beta chains from one sample sequenced in a study of blood T cell repertoires in COVID-19. Libraries were prepared by immunoSEQ multiplex PCR; TCRdb keeps only in-frame clonotypes and omits some of them. The sample yields 210,000 or so clones, 65% to 85% seen once. The sequencing input was PBMCs or T cells enriched from blood (not recorded which). These receptors were collected from a man aged 25 to 45 with acute COVID-19.

The V call is TRBV10-1, the J call TRBJ1-1; D call uncertain. Germline V CDR1 and CDR2: WNHNN, SYGVQD (reference sequence). Trimming stripped 0 bases from V and 4 bases from J, with 6 bases between. The length of the CDR3 is 13 residues. The CDR3 reads CASSESPSTEAFF. In DNA form, the CDR3 reads TGCGCCAGCAGTGAGTCCCCGAGCACTGAAGCTTTCTTT.

This chain links TRBV12-3 or TRBV12-4 with TRBJ1-2; the match to TRBD1 covers 7 bases. This CDR3 region has 13 residues. V shed 3 bases, J shed 8 bases, and the junction held 6 bases outside the gene matches. The CDR3 DNA is TGTGCCAGCAGTTTCGGAGGGGGCTACGGCTACACCTTC. Its translation is CASSFGGGYGYTF.

This sequence joins TRBV19 and TRBJ2-2; D is ambiguous. Between the trimmed V and J ends, which lost 5 bases and 2 bases, there was a span of 3 bases. The germline CDR1 and CDR2 sequences are LNHDA and SQIVND (reference sequence). The length of the CDR3 is 12 residues. The CDR3 loop reads CASSLNTGELFF. The CDR3 nucleotides read TGTGCCAGTAGTCTCAACACCGGGGAGCTGTTTTTT.

The chain recombines TRBV28 with TRBJ1-2; the D is unclear. The V end lost 6 bases, the J end lost 8 bases, and 16 bases lay between the germline ends. Germline values: CDR1 MDHEN, CDR2 SYDVKM. The CDR3 covers 13 residues. CDR3 loop: CASSLRGTWGYTF. The CDR3 DNA follows: TGTGCCAGCAGCCTTCGGGGAACCTGGGGCTACACCTTC.

This clone was observed once. The chain combines TRBV7-6 with TRBJ2-7; TRBD1 agrees at 7 bases. V lost 1 base, J lost 2 bases, and 2 bases stayed unmatched. This CDR3 contains 14 residues. CDR1 and CDR2 from the germline V gene are SGHVS and FNYEAQ. CDR3: CASSLGRGTYEQYF. The DNA for the CDR3 is TGTGCCAGCAGCTTAGGCAGGGGGACCTACGAGCAGTACTTC.

V gene TRBV11-2 combines with J gene TRBJ1-1, with D unclear. CDR1 and CDR2 (germline): SGHAT, FQNNGV. The V end was cut by 4 bases, the J end by 1 base, with 7 bases between. The CDR3 is 13 amino acids. The CDR3 protein is CASSSTTNTEAFF. CDR3 DNA sequence: TGTGCCAGCAGCTCGACAACGAACACTGAAGCTTTCTTT.

The chain links TRBV5-1 to TRBJ1-1, with D hard to call. With 4 bases removed from V and 7 bases from J, the gap between germline ends came to 17 bases. CDR3 length: 14 amino acids. The V gene's germline CDR1 is SGHRS and CDR2 YFSETQ. CDR3 sequence reads: CASSPPEGADEAFF. In nucleotides, the CDR3 is TGCGCCAGCAGCCCGCCGGAGGGAGCAGATGAAGCTTTCTTT.

CDR3 bases: TGTGCCAGCAGCCCCCGGGACAGGGGAACTGAAGCTTTCTTT. This translates into CASSPRDRGTEAFF. The chain is built from TRBV3-1 (or the pseudogene TRBV3-2) and TRBJ1-1; 10 nucleotides match TRBD1. Germline values: CDR1 LGHDT, CDR2 YNNKEL (reference sequence). The CDR3 spans 14 residues. With 4 bases clipped from V and 5 bases from J, the junction kept 4 bases outside the gene matches.

J is TRBJ1-1 and V is TRBV28; 10 bases agree with TRBD1. Looked up from germline, CDR1 is MDHEN and CDR2 is SYDVKM. The ends lost 5 bases at V and 11 bases at J; junction bases unmatched: 2. The CDR3 runs 11 residues. CDR3 coding DNA: TGTGCCAGCAGTCGGGACAGGGGTGCTTTCTTT. Its translation: CASSRDRGAFF.

The chain combines TRBV3-1 (or the pseudogene TRBV3-2) with TRBJ2-3; no reliable D call. Germline V gene sequence: CDR1 LGHDT, CDR2 YNNKEL (reference sequence). Trimming left V 4 bases short and J 5 bases short, with 7 bases between. The CDR3 sequence is 12 residues long. The CDR3 nucleotides read TGTGCCAGCAGCCGACTCGGAGATACGCAGTATTTT. Residues: CASSRLGDTQYF.

At least ten counts were recorded for this clone. The V and J genes are TRBV18 and TRBJ1-1, with 10 nucleotides matching TRBD1. J was trimmed by 5 bases and V by 3 bases; bases with no gene match: 9. This CDR3 contains 16 residues. Germline V gene sequence: CDR1 KGHSH, CDR2 LQKENI. CDR3 sequence: CASSPAGTGAGTEAFF. CDR3 nucleotides: TGTGCCAGCTCACCGGCCGGGACAGGGGCGGGGACTGAAGCTTTCTTT.

The chain has TRBV7-2 and TRBJ2-7; perhaps TRBD2 as D (7 bases). Germline V gene data show CDR1 as SGHTA and CDR2 as FQGNSA. This CDR3 has 14 residues. With 0 bases removed from V and 6 bases from J, the gap between germline ends came to 12 bases. For the CDR3, the DNA is TGTGCCAGCAGCTTAGCGGGGGGGCCCTTCGAGCAGTACTTC. Its translation: CASSLAGGPFEQYF.

The rearrangement links TRBV5-1 to TRBJ1-1; D is ambiguous. Per germline, CDR1 SGHRS and CDR2 YFSETQ. CDR3 size: 15 residues. Deletions cut 1 base from V and 4 bases from J, with 14 bases between. The CDR3 sequence: CASSLIGEGGTEAFF. CDR3 bases: TGCGCCAGCAGCTTGATTGGGGAGGGTGGCACTGAAGCTTTCTTT.

The chain recombines TRBV20-1 with TRBJ2-7; possibly TRBD2 for D (6 bases). This CDR3 contains 15 residues. V was trimmed by 3 bases and J by 5 bases, leaving 20 bases between them. In germline, CDR1 is DFQATT, CDR2 SNEGSKA (reference sequence). The CDR3 loop reads CSASASLGLQHEQYF. For the CDR3, the DNA is TGCAGTGCTAGTGCTAGCCTGGGACTGCAACACGAGCAGTACTTC.

CDR3 sequence reads: CASSPGTSGGFYEQYF. The CDR3 region has the DNA TGTGCCAGCAGTCCGGGGACTAGCGGGGGTTTCTACGAGCAGTACTTC. The chain couples TRBV28 to TRBJ2-7; 14 nucleotides agree with TRBD2. Trimming took 5 bases from V and 3 from J; bases not matched to a gene: 6. The V gene's germline CDR1 is MDHEN and CDR2 SYDVKM. The CDR3 is made up of 16 amino acids.

The chain uses TRBV5-5 and TRBJ2-3, with D possibly matching TRBD1 (6 bases). Germline CDR1 is SGHKS and CDR2 is YYEKEE (reference sequence). The CDR3 contains 14 residues. V dropped 4 bases and J dropped 5 bases, with 14 bases sitting between them. The CDR3 region has the DNA TGTGCCAGCAGCCGGGACAATACAAGAGATACGCAGTATTTT. Its protein product is CASSRDNTRDTQYF.

This clone was recorded a few times. The CDR3 reads CASSKSTGVDYGYTF. CDR3 sequence (DNA): TGTGCCAGCAGCAAATCTACAGGGGTCGACTATGGCTACACCTTC. The rearrangement uses TRBV5-4 and TRBJ1-2; 7 positions match TRBD1. The V and J ends lost 4 bases and 3 bases, in that order; junction bases with no gene match: 9. CDR1 SGHNT and CDR2 YYREEE come from the germline V gene (reference sequence). The CDR3 loop spans 15 amino acids.

The chain uses TRBV7-9 and TRBJ2-7; D perhaps matches TRBD2 (5 bases). The CDR3 has 15 amino acids. V was clipped by 8 bases and J by 4 bases, with 21 bases between them. Looked up from germline, CDR1 is SEHNR and CDR2 is FQNEAQ (reference sequence). As DNA, the CDR3 is TGTGCCAGCTCCCGGGGAGCTGGTTACTCTTACGAGCAGTACTTC. Translating it yields CASSRGAGYSYEQYF.

The V gene is TRBV5-1, the J gene TRBJ2-3, with TRBD2 matching over 10 bases. The length of the CDR3 is 17 residues. Unmatched junction bases numbered 4, after V lost 0 bases and J lost 0 bases. Per the germline V gene, CDR1 is SGHRS and CDR2 is YFSETQ. CDR3 residues: CASSLAPGLASTDTQYF. DNA for the CDR3: TGCGCCAGCAGCTTGGCCCCGGGACTAGCGAGCACAGATACGCAGTATTTT.

This sequence joins TRBV27 and TRBJ1-2; 7 nucleotides align to TRBD1. In germline, CDR1 is MNHEY, CDR2 SMNVEV (reference sequence). The CDR3 has 12 residues. V was pared by 6 bases and J by 11 bases, with 9 bases of the junction left unmatched. CDR3 region: CASSPGTVSYTF. CDR3 sequence (DNA): TGTGCCAGCAGCCCAGGGACAGTTTCGTACACCTTC.

This rearrangement joins TRBV27 to TRBJ2-3; 10 bases are a match to TRBD2. Germline CDR1 MNHEY, CDR2 SMNVEV (reference sequence). V shed 7 bases and J 6 bases; nucleotides not matched to a gene: 4. The CDR3 is made up of 13 amino acids. As DNA, the CDR3 is TGTGCCAGCATGAGCGGGGGGGCCGATACGCAGTATTTT. Its translation: CASMSGGADTQYF.

V usage is TRBV3-1 (or the pseudogene TRBV3-2) and J usage is TRBJ1-2, with 7 nucleotides matching TRBD1. The CDR3 is 13 residues long. Germline V lookup: CDR1 LGHDT, CDR2 YNNKEL (reference sequence). V gave up 5 bases and J gave up 8 bases; unmatched junction bases: 8. CDR3 sequence: CASSVDRAGGYTF. DNA for the CDR3: TGTGCCAGCAGCGTTGACAGGGCGGGAGGCTACACCTTC.

The rearrangement links TRBV6-1 to TRBJ1-6; 8 nucleotides align to TRBD1. The germline CDR1 and CDR2 sequences are MNHNS and SASEGT. V trimming: 3 bases; J trimming: 7 bases; junction bases outside the gene matches: 2. This CDR3 comprises 14 residues. CDR3 protein: CASSETGDNSPLHF. Written as DNA, the CDR3 is TGTGCCAGCAGTGAGACAGGGGACAATTCACCCCTCCACTTT.

The sample holds a few counts of this clone. The rearrangement joins TRBV11-2 to TRBJ1-3; 7 bases align to TRBD1. CDR3 length: 18 residues. CDR1 and CDR2 from the germline V gene are SGHAT and FQNNGV. The trim removed 0 bases at V and 0 bases at J, leaving 8 bases unmatched. The CDR3 spells CASSLDPGQPSSGNTIYF. The CDR3 region has the DNA TGTGCCAGCAGCTTAGATCCGGGACAGCCCAGCTCTGGAAACACCATATATTTT.

The gene calls are TRBV5-6 and TRBJ2-7, with 8 bases that match TRBD1. The germline V gene has CDR1 SGHDT and CDR2 YYEEEE. Trimming at V came to 4 bases and at J to 3 bases, leaving 12 bases not matched to a gene. The CDR3 contains 16 residues. The CDR3 sequence is CASSLTAGTGGYEQYF. The DNA of the CDR3 is TGTGCCAGCAGCCTTACCGCCGGGACAGGAGGCTACGAGCAGTACTTC.

This chain links TRBV5-1 with TRBJ2-3; D may be TRBD1 (5 bases). This CDR3 is 15 amino acids long. Germline assignment: CDR1 SGHRS and CDR2 YFSETQ. V was trimmed by 2 bases and J by 0 bases, leaving 10 bases between them. In DNA, the CDR3 is TGCGCCAGCAGCTTATCAGGGAAAAGCACAGATACGCAGTATTTT. This sequence encodes CASSLSGKSTDTQYF.

The chain is built from TRBV10-1 and TRBJ2-2; 10 positions match TRBD1. The junction had 10 bases not matched to a gene; V was cut back by 6 bases and J by 3 bases. The CDR3 spans 17 residues. The germline V gene has CDR1 WNHNN and CDR2 SYGVQD (reference sequence). The CDR3 region has the DNA TGCGCCAGCAGGAACTTAGACAGGGGGCGCGACACCGGGGAGCTGTTTTTT. The encoded protein is CASRNLDRGRDTGELFF.

The rearrangement joins TRBV3-1 (or the pseudogene TRBV3-2) to TRBJ2-1, with 16 nucleotides matching TRBD2. Trimming cost V 3 bases and J 11 bases; bases outside gene matches: 4. The CDR3 extends over 15 amino acids. Per the germline V gene, CDR1 is LGHDT and CDR2 is YNNKEL (reference sequence). The CDR3 spells CASSQKGLAGGKQFF. The DNA for the CDR3 is TGTGCCAGCAGCCAGAAGGGACTAGCGGGGGGGAAGCAGTTCTTC.

This clone was detected a few times. The chain has TRBV16 and TRBJ2-7, with D unresolved. Deletions cut 0 bases from V and 9 bases from J, with 9 bases between. The CDR3 has 12 amino acids. Germline assignment: CDR1 KGHSY and CDR2 FQNENV. CDR3 sequence reads: CASSQSPTGQYF. Written as DNA, the CDR3 is TGTGCCAGCAGCCAATCCCCCACCGGGCAGTACTTC.

The genes are TRBV3-1 (or the pseudogene TRBV3-2) and TRBJ1-2, with D perhaps TRBD1 (5 bases). Germline assignment: CDR1 LGHDT and CDR2 YNNKEL (reference sequence). Trimming shortened V by 4 bases and J by 3 bases, and 18 bases separated the two germline ends. The CDR3 is 16 residues long. CDR3 coding DNA: TGTGCCAGCAGCCCGTGGTCGGGGGGAGGGGACTATGGCTACACCTTC. Residues: CASSPWSGGGDYGYTF.

The sample holds one count of this clone. This chain uses TRBV23-1 with TRBJ2-7; 8 positions match TRBD1. TRBV23-1 is classed as an ORF, of uncertain function. The length of the CDR3 is 15 residues. V shed 6 bases and J 6 bases; nucleotides not matched to a gene: 13. In nucleotides, the CDR3 is TGCGCCAGCAGCGAGAGGACAGGGTTGAACCCCGAGCAGTACTTC. Protein sequence: CASSERTGLNPEQYF.

The genes are TRBV11-1 and TRBJ2-5; 7 bases are a match to TRBD1. This CDR3 is built from 15 residues. Germline assignment: CDR1 SGHAT and CDR2 FQDESV (reference sequence). The V gene end was trimmed by 4 bases and the J gene end by 4 bases; junction bases not matched to a gene: 9. This chain's CDR3 is CASSSDREERETQYF. Here the CDR3 DNA reads TGTGCCAGCAGCTCCGACAGGGAAGAGCGAGAGACCCAGTACTTC.